This T cell receptor (beta chain) emerged from a study of blood T cell repertoires in COVID-19. Study in general: T cells, B-cell-depleted T cells, or PBMCs supplied cDNA or gDNA.

This CDR3 has 16 residues. Germline V gene data show CDR1 as SGHRS and CDR2 as YFSETQ. V shed 0 bases and J 5 bases; nucleotides not matched to a gene: 8. Authors' methods: Counts of nucleated cells, estimated from reference gene primer amplification, were obtained. Clones were sequenced by immunoSEQ multiplex PCR, and TCRdb holds only the in-frame ones, with some missing. V, J and clone size reflect that table, while D and trimming were determined from the DNA. In the table there are around 130,000 clones, 84% of which are singletons. V is TRBV5-1 and J is TRBJ2-5; 9 bases match TRBD2. The specimen was peripheral blood. The sequence was collected from a man in his sixties with acute or convalescent COVID-19. The DNA of the CDR3 is TGCGCCAGCAGCTTGGACGGGACTAGCCCAGGGGAGACCCAGTACTTC. Its protein is CASSLDGTSPGETQYF. Full variable domain (outside the CDR3, taken from reference TRBV5-1 and TRBJ2-5): KAGVTQTPRYLIKTRGQQVTLSCSPISGHRSVSWYQQTPGQGLQFLFEYFSETQRNKGNFPGRFSGRQFSNSRSEMNVSTLELGDSALYLCASSLDGTSPGETQYFGPGTRLLVL.